Listed here is a single TCR beta chain. Its antigen is still unknown. These data come from a study of CD4 T cells in relation to SARS-CoV-2 and coronaviruses. Study summary: ViraFEST: roughly ten-day antigen culture of PBMCs, then TCR beta CDR3 sequencing.

Repertoires were generated with immunoSEQ multiplex PCR, while TCRdb's copy carries only in-frame clones and drops some. This table has about 22,000 clones, about 70% appearing once. The unexposed donors gave CD4+ T cells in about 2011-2019, prior to COVID-19. Isolation of CD4+ T cells took place after approximately 10 days in culture. The trim removed 5 bases at V and 9 bases at J, leaving 6 bases unmatched. The CDR3 contains 14 residues. In germline, CDR1 is SEHNR, CDR2 FQNEAQ (reference sequence). The rearrangement links TRBV7-9 to TRBJ2-1; 11 bases map to TRBD2. This clonotype originated in a human donor in good health. The specimen sequenced was CD4+ T cells from PBMCs, cultured in vitro. CDR3 sequence (DNA): TGTGCCAGCAGCCTACTAGCGGGAGATCGTGAGCAGTTCTTC. This encodes CASSLLAGDREQFF.